A selection of T cell receptor beta chains follows, all from one sample in a study of cytomegalovirus exposure and HLA in healthy donors. This table comes from immunoSEQ multiplex PCR, and its TCRdb copy is limited to in-frame clones, with some not included. There are about 170,000 clones in the sample; roughly 70% occur only once, and 2.5% to 3.5% lies in the top ten. Material for sequencing was PBMCs. Receptors originate from a woman aged 45-59 years in good health and CMV-seropositive. Each CDR3 is given with its conserved first and last residue. Fields, in order: J gene, CDR3 length, D gene, V gene, clone size, CDR3 protein, CDR3 DNA. The D gene is left open where the match is weak. Clone size, where shown, is once, few, many, or a class for clones that have expanded.

J gene: TRBJ1-4; CDR3 length: 15; D gene: TRBD1; V gene: TRBV5-1; clone size: NA; CDR3 protein: CASSFGPGTDEKLFF; CDR3 DNA: TGCGCCAGCAGCTTTGGGCCCGGGACAGATGAAAAACTGTTTTTT
J gene: TRBJ2-7; CDR3 length: 15; D gene: NA; V gene: TRBV7-8; clone size: NA; CDR3 protein: CASSLGPRDNYEQYF; CDR3 DNA: TGTGCCAGCAGCTTAGGGCCCAGGGACAACTACGAGCAGTACTTC
J gene: TRBJ2-1; CDR3 length: 14; D gene: TRBD2; V gene: TRBV30; clone size: NA; CDR3 protein: CAWRAWTSGLEQFF; CDR3 DNA: TGTGCCTGGAGGGCTTGGACTAGCGGGCTTGAGCAGTTCTTC
J gene: TRBJ2-6; CDR3 length: 14; D gene: NA; V gene: TRBV13; clone size: NA; CDR3 protein: CASSLGSGANVLTF; CDR3 DNA: TGTGCCAGCAGCTTAGGATCAGGGGCCAACGTCCTGACTTTC
J gene: TRBJ1-1; CDR3 length: 16; D gene: TRBD1; V gene: TRBV25-1; clone size: NA; CDR3 protein: CASSEQGRGLNTEAFF; CDR3 DNA: TGTGCCAGCAGTGAACAAGGCAGGGGGCTGAACACTGAAGCTTTCTTT
J gene: TRBJ1-1; CDR3 length: 13; D gene: NA; V gene: TRBV5-1; clone size: few; CDR3 protein: CASSLEQNTEAFF; CDR3 DNA: TGCGCCAGCAGCTTGGAACAGAACACTGAAGCTTTCTTT
J gene: TRBJ2-5; CDR3 length: 14; D gene: TRBD2; V gene: TRBV2; clone size: NA; CDR3 protein: CASSGLAGGTSQYF; CDR3 DNA: TGTGCCAGCAGCGGACTAGCGGGGGGGACTTCCCAGTACTTC
J gene: TRBJ2-7; CDR3 length: 15; D gene: NA; V gene: TRBV27; clone size: NA; CDR3 protein: CASSLSWTGSYEQYF; CDR3 DNA: TGTGCCAGCAGTTTATCCTGGACTGGATCCTACGAGCAGTACTTC
J gene: TRBJ2-3; CDR3 length: 15; D gene: TRBD2; V gene: TRBV27; clone size: NA; CDR3 protein: CASSFGRGGTDTQYF; CDR3 DNA: TGTGCCAGCAGTTTCGGGCGGGGGGGCACAGATACGCAGTATTTT
J gene: TRBJ2-7; CDR3 length: 14; D gene: NA; V gene: TRBV19; clone size: once; CDR3 protein: CASSLVDRDYEQYF; CDR3 DNA: TGTGCCAGTAGTCTGGTCGACAGAGACTACGAGCAGTACTTC
J gene: TRBJ2-7; CDR3 length: 13; D gene: TRBD1; V gene: TRBV2; clone size: NA; CDR3 protein: CASSGQGDGEQYF; CDR3 DNA: TGTGCCAGCAGTGGACAGGGCGACGGCGAGCAGTACTTC
J gene: TRBJ2-3; CDR3 length: 15; D gene: NA; V gene: TRBV27; clone size: NA; CDR3 protein: CASSFRQRGTDTQYF; CDR3 DNA: TGTGCCAGCAGTTTTCGCCAGCGGGGCACAGATACGCAGTATTTT
J gene: TRBJ2-7; CDR3 length: 14; D gene: TRBD2; V gene: TRBV6-1; clone size: NA; CDR3 protein: CASSWTSGNYEQYF; CDR3 DNA: TGTGCCAGCAGCTGGACTAGCGGGAACTACGAGCAGTACTTC
J gene: TRBJ2-2; CDR3 length: 13; D gene: NA; V gene: TRBV6-1; clone size: few; CDR3 protein: CASSEARTGELFF; CDR3 DNA: TGTGCCAGCAGTGAAGCTAGAACCGGGGAGCTGTTTTTT
J gene: TRBJ2-2; CDR3 length: 13; D gene: NA; V gene: TRBV2; clone size: NA; CDR3 protein: CASSERLIGELFF; CDR3 DNA: TGTGCCAGCAGTGAACGCCTAATCGGGGAGCTGTTTTTT
J gene: TRBJ1-1; CDR3 length: 13; D gene: NA; V gene: TRBV5-1; clone size: NA; CDR3 protein: CASSLAFGTEAFF; CDR3 DNA: TGCGCCAGCAGCTTGGCATTCGGCACTGAAGCTTTCTTT
J gene: TRBJ1-4; CDR3 length: 12; D gene: TRBD1; V gene: TRBV6-1; clone size: NA; CDR3 protein: CASRGTGEELFF; CDR3 DNA: TGTGCCAGCAGGGGGACAGGGGAAGAACTGTTTTTT
J gene: TRBJ2-1; CDR3 length: 16; D gene: TRBD2; V gene: TRBV7-8; clone size: few; CDR3 protein: CASSLSSTSANNEQFF; CDR3 DNA: TGTGCCAGCAGCTTATCCTCGACTAGCGCCAACAATGAGCAGTTCTTC
J gene: TRBJ2-5; CDR3 length: 14; D gene: NA; V gene: TRBV12-5; clone size: NA; CDR3 protein: CASGRGLGEETQYF; CDR3 DNA: TGTGCTAGTGGCCGGGGGTTGGGGGAAGAGACCCAGTACTTC
J gene: TRBJ1-1; CDR3 length: 13; D gene: NA; V gene: TRBV29-1; clone size: NA; CDR3 protein: CSVGLKTNTEAFF; CDR3 DNA: TGCAGCGTTGGCCTGAAAACAAACACTGAAGCTTTCTTT
J gene: TRBJ2-7; CDR3 length: 13; D gene: TRBD2; V gene: TRBV5-5; clone size: NA; CDR3 protein: CASSLLAGSEQYF; CDR3 DNA: TGTGCCAGCAGCTTACTAGCGGGGAGCGAGCAGTACTTC
J gene: TRBJ2-1; CDR3 length: 17; D gene: NA; V gene: TRBV4-1; clone size: NA; CDR3 protein: CASSQDGLRAGPNEQFF; CDR3 DNA: TGCGCCAGCAGCCAAGACGGACTTCGGGCAGGTCCGAATGAGCAGTTCTTC
J gene: TRBJ2-3; CDR3 length: 14; D gene: TRBD2; V gene: TRBV6-6; clone size: once; CDR3 protein: CASSPTSGANTQYF; CDR3 DNA: TGTGCCAGCAGCCCGACTAGCGGGGCGAATACGCAGTATTTT
J gene: TRBJ2-7; CDR3 length: 12; D gene: NA; V gene: TRBV7-8; clone size: NA; CDR3 protein: CASSRGTYEQYF; CDR3 DNA: TGTGCCAGCAGCCGAGGGACCTACGAGCAGTACTTC
J gene: TRBJ2-7; CDR3 length: 14; D gene: TRBD2; V gene: TRBV19; clone size: once; CDR3 protein: CASSMGGGTYEQYF; CDR3 DNA: TGTGCCAGTAGTATGGGCGGGGGTACCTACGAGCAGTACTTC
J gene: TRBJ2-7; CDR3 length: 14; D gene: NA; V gene: TRBV2; clone size: NA; CDR3 protein: CASRTERDSYEQYF; CDR3 DNA: TGTGCCAGCAGGACAGAACGCGATTCCTACGAGCAGTACTTC
J gene: TRBJ1-4; CDR3 length: 16; D gene: TRBD1; V gene: TRBV5-1; clone size: NA; CDR3 protein: CASSLGDSATNEKLFF; CDR3 DNA: TGCGCCAGCAGCTTGGGGGACAGTGCAACTAATGAAAAACTGTTTTTT
J gene: TRBJ2-1; CDR3 length: 15; D gene: NA; V gene: TRBV5-1; clone size: NA; CDR3 protein: CASSLAPGAYNEQFF; CDR3 DNA: TGCGCCAGCAGCTTGGCTCCGGGGGCCTACAATGAGCAGTTCTTC
J gene: TRBJ1-2; CDR3 length: 13; D gene: NA; V gene: TRBV29-1; clone size: NA; CDR3 protein: CSVEPSGIYGYTF; CDR3 DNA: TGCAGCGTTGAACCGTCCGGGATCTATGGCTACACCTTC
J gene: TRBJ1-2; CDR3 length: 13; D gene: TRBD1; V gene: TRBV18; clone size: once; CDR3 protein: CASSPWTGYGYTF; CDR3 DNA: TGTGCCAGCTCACCCTGGACAGGGTACGGCTACACCTTC
J gene: TRBJ1-4; CDR3 length: 14; D gene: NA; V gene: TRBV7-8; clone size: NA; CDR3 protein: CASSLNQGSEKLFF; CDR3 DNA: TGTGCCAGCAGCTTAAATCAGGGAAGTGAAAAACTGTTTTTT
J gene: TRBJ1-1; CDR3 length: 14; D gene: TRBD1; V gene: TRBV29-1; clone size: once; CDR3 protein: CSVGDRGKNTEAFF; CDR3 DNA: TGCAGCGTTGGGGACAGGGGCAAGAACACTGAAGCTTTCTTT
J gene: TRBJ1-1; CDR3 length: 15; D gene: TRBD1; V gene: TRBV6-5; clone size: NA; CDR3 protein: CASNPTTGADTEAFF; CDR3 DNA: TGTGCCAGCAACCCAACCACAGGGGCGGACACTGAAGCTTTCTTT
J gene: TRBJ2-3; CDR3 length: 14; D gene: TRBD2; V gene: TRBV29-1; clone size: once; CDR3 protein: CSVAPSGGTDTQYF; CDR3 DNA: TGCAGCGTTGCCCCTAGCGGGGGGACAGATACGCAGTATTTT
J gene: TRBJ1-4; CDR3 length: 17; D gene: NA; V gene: TRBV6-1; clone size: NA; CDR3 protein: CASSEGVGPKAGEKLFF; CDR3 DNA: TGTGCCAGCAGTGAAGGGGTAGGGCCGAAGGCGGGTGAAAAACTGTTTTTT
J gene: TRBJ2-1; CDR3 length: 15; D gene: TRBD2; V gene: TRBV9; clone size: few; CDR3 protein: CASSVSSGGAYEQFF; CDR3 DNA: TGTGCCAGCAGCGTATCAAGCGGGGGTGCATATGAGCAGTTCTTC
J gene: TRBJ2-5; CDR3 length: 16; D gene: TRBD2; V gene: TRBV7-6; clone size: NA; CDR3 protein: CASSPSPRGGTETQYF; CDR3 DNA: TGTGCCAGCAGCCCCTCTCCGCGGGGGGGCACAGAGACCCAGTACTTC
J gene: TRBJ1-5; CDR3 length: 13; D gene: NA; V gene: TRBV10-3; clone size: NA; CDR3 protein: CAISDQGGQPQHF; CDR3 DNA: TGTGCCATCAGTGACCAGGGCGGTCAGCCCCAGCATTTT
J gene: TRBJ2-1; CDR3 length: 14; D gene: NA; V gene: TRBV14; clone size: NA; CDR3 protein: CASSHKTLFNEQFF; CDR3 DNA: TGTGCCAGCAGCCACAAGACTCTTTTCAATGAGCAGTTCTTC
J gene: TRBJ2-2; CDR3 length: 15; D gene: TRBD1; V gene: TRBV7-2; clone size: NA; CDR3 protein: CASSYRQGATGELFF; CDR3 DNA: TGTGCCAGCAGCTACCGACAGGGGGCGACCGGGGAGCTGTTTTTT